This entry is about one T cell receptor (beta chain). The antigen remains unidentified. All donors participated as healthy donors of bone marrow. These data originate in a study of cytomegalovirus exposure and HLA in healthy donors. Points from the study as a whole: In a later analysis, a missense DCLRE1C variant was linked to TCR beta V- and J-gene trimming. The study found most TCR sequences rare, yet found some public TCRs in many donors. In a later analysis, parvovirus B19, influenza, CMV and Epstein-Barr virus appeared linked to several top co-occurrence clusters.

The PCR contained 60 Vbeta and 13 Jbeta primers. Generated by immunoSEQ multiplex PCR, the TCRdb table keeps only in-frame clones and is missing some. The table has 90,000 to 150,000 clones, roughly 70% seen once. Sequencing input: PBMCs. The clonotype was recovered from a woman in her thirties or forties in good health and CMV-seronegative.

This CDR3 is CASRPTSGGAGFHTETQYF. As DNA, the CDR3 is TGCGCCAGCAGACCGACTAGCGGGGGGGCCGGTTTTCATACGGAGACCCAGTACTTC. V usage is TRBV5-1 and J usage is TRBJ2-5; 14 nucleotides align to TRBD2. The junction had 17 bases not matched to a gene; V was cut back by 5 bases and J by 5 bases. Germline CDR1 reads SGHRS; CDR2 reads YFSETQ. The CDR3 spans 19 residues.